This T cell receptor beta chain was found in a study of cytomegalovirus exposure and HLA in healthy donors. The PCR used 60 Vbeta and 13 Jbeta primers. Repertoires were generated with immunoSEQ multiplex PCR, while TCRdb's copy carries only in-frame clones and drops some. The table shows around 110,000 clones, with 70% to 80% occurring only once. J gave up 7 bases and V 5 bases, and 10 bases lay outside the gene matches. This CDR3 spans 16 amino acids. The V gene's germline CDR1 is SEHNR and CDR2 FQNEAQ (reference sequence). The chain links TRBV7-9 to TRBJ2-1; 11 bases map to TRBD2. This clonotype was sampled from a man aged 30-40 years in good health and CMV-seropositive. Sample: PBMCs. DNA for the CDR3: TGTGCCAGCAGCGCCGGGACTAGCGGCGGTAGGAATGAGCAGTTCTTC. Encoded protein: CASSAGTSGGRNEQFF.